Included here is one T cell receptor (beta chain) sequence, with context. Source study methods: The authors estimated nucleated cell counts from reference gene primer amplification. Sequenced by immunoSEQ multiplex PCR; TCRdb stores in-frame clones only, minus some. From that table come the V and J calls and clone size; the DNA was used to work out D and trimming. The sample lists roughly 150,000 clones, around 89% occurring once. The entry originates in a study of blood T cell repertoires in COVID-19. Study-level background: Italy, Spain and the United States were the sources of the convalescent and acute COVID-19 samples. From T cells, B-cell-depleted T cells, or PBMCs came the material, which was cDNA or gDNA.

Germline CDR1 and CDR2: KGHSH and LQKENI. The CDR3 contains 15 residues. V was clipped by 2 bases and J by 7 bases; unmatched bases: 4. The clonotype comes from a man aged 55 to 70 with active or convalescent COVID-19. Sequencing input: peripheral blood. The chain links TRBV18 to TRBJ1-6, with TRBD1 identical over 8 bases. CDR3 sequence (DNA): TGTGCCAGCTCACCAGGAGGACAGGGAAATTCACCCCTCCACTTT. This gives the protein CASSPGGQGNSPLHF.